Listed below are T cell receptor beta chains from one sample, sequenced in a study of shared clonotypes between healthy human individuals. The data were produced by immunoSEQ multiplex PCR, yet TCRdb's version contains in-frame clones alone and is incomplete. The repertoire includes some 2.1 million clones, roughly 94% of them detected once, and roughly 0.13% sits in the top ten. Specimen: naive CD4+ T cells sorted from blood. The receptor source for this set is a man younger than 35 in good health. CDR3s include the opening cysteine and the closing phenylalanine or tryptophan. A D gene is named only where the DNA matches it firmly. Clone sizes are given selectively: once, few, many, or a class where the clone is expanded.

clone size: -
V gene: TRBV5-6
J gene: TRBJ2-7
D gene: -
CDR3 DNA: TGTGCCAGCAGTTCTGTTCGAGGGACATTCCCTTTGGGGCAGTACTTC
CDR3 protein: CASSSVRGTFPLGQYF

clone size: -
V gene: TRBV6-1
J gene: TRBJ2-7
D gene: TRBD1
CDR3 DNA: TGTGCCAGCAGTACCTACAGGGGGTCCCCCTACGAGCAGTACTTC
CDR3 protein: CASSTYRGSPYEQYF

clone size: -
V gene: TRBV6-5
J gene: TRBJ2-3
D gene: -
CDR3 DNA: TGTGCCAGCAGTTCGACCACAGATACGCAGTATTTT
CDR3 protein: CASSSTTDTQYF

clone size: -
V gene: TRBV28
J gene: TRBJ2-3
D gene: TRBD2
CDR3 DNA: TGTGCCAGCAGTCTTCCTGGACTAGCGGGGAAAGATACGCAGTATTTT
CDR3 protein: CASSLPGLAGKDTQYF

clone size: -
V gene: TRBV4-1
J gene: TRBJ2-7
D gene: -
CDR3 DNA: TGCGCCAGCAGCCCATTATCACCCCAAGGTGAGCAGTACTTC
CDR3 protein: CASSPLSPQGEQYF

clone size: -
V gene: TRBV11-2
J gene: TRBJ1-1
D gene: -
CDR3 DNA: TGTGCCAGCAGCCCCATAAGGTTAGGGAGGGTGAACACTGAAGCTTTCTTT
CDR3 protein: CASSPIRLGRVNTEAFF

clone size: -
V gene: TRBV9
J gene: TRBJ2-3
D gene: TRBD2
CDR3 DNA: TGTGCCAGCAGCGCCGGGACTAGCGGGACAGATACGCAGTATTTT
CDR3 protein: CASSAGTSGTDTQYF

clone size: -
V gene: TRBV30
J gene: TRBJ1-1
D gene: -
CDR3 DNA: TGTGCCTGGAGTGAGAGGAACAGGGTGCGGGGGGAAGCTTTCTTT
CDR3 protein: CAWSERNRVRGEAFF

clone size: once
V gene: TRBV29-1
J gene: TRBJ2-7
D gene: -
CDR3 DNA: TGCAGCGTTGTCACAACCTACGAGCAGTACTTC
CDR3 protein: CSVVTTYEQYF

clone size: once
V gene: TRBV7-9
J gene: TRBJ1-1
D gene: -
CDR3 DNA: TGTGCCAGCAGCCTCGTGGGGGGATCAGGTCTAATCACTGAAGCTTTCTTT
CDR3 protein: CASSLVGGSGLITEAFF

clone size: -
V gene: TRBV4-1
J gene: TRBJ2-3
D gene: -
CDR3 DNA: TGCGCCAGCAGCCAAGATGCGACTAGGCCAGATACGCAGTATTTT
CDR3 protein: CASSQDATRPDTQYF

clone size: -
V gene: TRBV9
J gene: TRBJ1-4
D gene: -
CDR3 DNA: TGTGCCAGCAGCGCCGGGGCAGGGGTTAATGAAAAACTGTTTTTT
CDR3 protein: CASSAGAGVNEKLFF

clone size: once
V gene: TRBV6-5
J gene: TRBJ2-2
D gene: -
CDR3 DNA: TGTGCCAGCGCCCGGGCCTTGGCGAACACCGGGGAGCTGTTTTTT
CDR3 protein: CASARALANTGELFF

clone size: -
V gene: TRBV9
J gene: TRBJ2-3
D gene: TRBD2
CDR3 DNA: TGTGCCAGCAGCGCACTAGCGGGAGGGCCCCCAGATACGCAGTATTTT
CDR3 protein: CASSALAGGPPDTQYF

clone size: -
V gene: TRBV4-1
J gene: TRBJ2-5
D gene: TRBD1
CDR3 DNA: TGCGCCAGCAGCCAAGGCCGGGACAGCCTTGAGACCCAGTACTTC
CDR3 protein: CASSQGRDSLETQYF

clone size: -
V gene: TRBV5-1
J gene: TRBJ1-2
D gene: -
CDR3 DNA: TGCGCCAGCAGCACCGGACAGCAGAACTATGGCTACACCTTC
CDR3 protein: CASSTGQQNYGYTF

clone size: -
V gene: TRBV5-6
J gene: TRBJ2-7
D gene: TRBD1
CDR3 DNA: TGTGCCAGCAGCTTCATCCTACAGGGGGCCTACGAGCAGTACTTC
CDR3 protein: CASSFILQGAYEQYF

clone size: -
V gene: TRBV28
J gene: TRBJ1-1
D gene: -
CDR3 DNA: TGTGCCAGCAGTCTCCCCCCGACAGGTGAAGCTTTCTTT
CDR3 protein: CASSLPPTGEAFF

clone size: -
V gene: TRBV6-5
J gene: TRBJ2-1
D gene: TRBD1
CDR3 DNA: TGTGCCAGCAGTACGTCTTCGACAGGGAGCAATGAGCAGTTCTTC
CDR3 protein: CASSTSSTGSNEQFF

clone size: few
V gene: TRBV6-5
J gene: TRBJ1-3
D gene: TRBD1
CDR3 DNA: TGTGCCAGCGCCCCTACAGGGGTTGGAAACACCATATATTTT
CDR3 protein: CASAPTGVGNTIYF

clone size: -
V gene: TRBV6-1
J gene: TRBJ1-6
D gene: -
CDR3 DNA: TGTGCCAGCAGGGTCCGGGGGACCGATTCACCCCTCCACTTT
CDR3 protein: CASRVRGTDSPLHF

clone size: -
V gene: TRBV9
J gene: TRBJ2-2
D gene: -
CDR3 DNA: TGTGCCAGCAGCGTAGGAGGGGCAGACACCGGGGAGCTGTTTTTT
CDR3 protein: CASSVGGADTGELFF

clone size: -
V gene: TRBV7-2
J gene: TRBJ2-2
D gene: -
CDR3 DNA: TGTGCCAGCAGCGTTGACAGGCGGAACACCGGGGAGCTGTTTTTT
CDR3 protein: CASSVDRRNTGELFF

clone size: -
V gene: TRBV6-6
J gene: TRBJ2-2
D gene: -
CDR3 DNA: TGTGCCAGCAGTCGGGGGCCCGGGGAGCTGTTTTTT
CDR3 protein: CASSRGPGELFF

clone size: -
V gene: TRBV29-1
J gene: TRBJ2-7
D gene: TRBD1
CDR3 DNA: TGCAGCGTTGAAAGGTCTTCCTGGGACAGACCCTACGAGCAGTACTTC
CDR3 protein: CSVERSSWDRPYEQYF

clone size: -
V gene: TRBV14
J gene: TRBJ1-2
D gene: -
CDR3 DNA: TGTGCCAGCAGCCAAGATATAACAGGGTTGTCTGGCTACACCTTC
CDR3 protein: CASSQDITGLSGYTF

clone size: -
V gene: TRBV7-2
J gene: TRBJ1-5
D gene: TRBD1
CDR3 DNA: TGTGCCAGCAGCTTAACGGGCGCGACAGGGGCTCAGCCCCAGCATTTT
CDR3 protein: CASSLTGATGAQPQHF

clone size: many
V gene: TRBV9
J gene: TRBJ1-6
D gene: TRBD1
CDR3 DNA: TGTGCCAGCAGCGCCGGGACAGTTAATTCACCCCTCCACTTT
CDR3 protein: CASSAGTVNSPLHF

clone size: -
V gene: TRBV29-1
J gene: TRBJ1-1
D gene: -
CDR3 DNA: TGCAGCGTTGAAGGCGGGGGCCGAGCCACTGAAGCTTTCTTT
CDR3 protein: CSVEGGGRATEAFF

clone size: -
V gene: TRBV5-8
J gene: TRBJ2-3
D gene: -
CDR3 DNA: TGTGCCAGCAGCTTGACTAGTACAGATACGCAGTATTTT
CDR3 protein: CASSLTSTDTQYF

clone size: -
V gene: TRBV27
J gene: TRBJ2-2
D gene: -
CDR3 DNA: TGTGCCAGCAGTGTCAGGGTTACCGGGGAGCTGTTTTTT
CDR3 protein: CASSVRVTGELFF

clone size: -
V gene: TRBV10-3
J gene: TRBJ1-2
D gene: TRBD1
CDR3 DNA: TGTGCCATCAGTAGACAGGGCTGGGGCTACACCTTC
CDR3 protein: CAISRQGWGYTF

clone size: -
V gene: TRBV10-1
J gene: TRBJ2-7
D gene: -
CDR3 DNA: TGCGCCTTCTGGGCGGGAACCTACGAGCAGTACTTC
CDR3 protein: CAFWAGTYEQYF

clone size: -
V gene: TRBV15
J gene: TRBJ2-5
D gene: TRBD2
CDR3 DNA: TGTGCCACCAGCAGAGGAGGTAGCGGGGGATACCAAGAGACCCAGTACTTC
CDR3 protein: CATSRGGSGGYQETQYF

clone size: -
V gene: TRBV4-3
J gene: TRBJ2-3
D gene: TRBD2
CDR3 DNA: TGCGCCAGCAGCCAAGATCTAGCGGGAGGGGGCACAGATACGCAGTATTTT
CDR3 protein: CASSQDLAGGGTDTQYF

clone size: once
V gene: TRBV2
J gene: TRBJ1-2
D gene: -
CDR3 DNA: TGTGCCAGCAGAGACCTGGGGGAACAGTTTAACTATGGCTACACCTTC
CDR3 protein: CASRDLGEQFNYGYTF

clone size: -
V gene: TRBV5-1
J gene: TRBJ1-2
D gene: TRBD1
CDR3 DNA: TGCGCCAGCAGCACGGGACAGGGGAGCTATGGCTACACCTTC
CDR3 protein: CASSTGQGSYGYTF

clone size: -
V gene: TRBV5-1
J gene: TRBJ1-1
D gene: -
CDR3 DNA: TGCGCCAGCAGCGTTGGGACATCCATTCTGAACACTGAAGCTTTCTTT
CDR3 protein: CASSVGTSILNTEAFF

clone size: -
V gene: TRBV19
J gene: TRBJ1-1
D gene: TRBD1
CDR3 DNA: TGTGCCAGCTTCCGACAGGGGAACACTGAAGCTTTCTTT
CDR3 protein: CASFRQGNTEAFF

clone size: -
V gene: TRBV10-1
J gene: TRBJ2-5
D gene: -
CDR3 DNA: TGCGCCAGCAGTTTCGGCGCCTGGGAGACCCAGTACTTC
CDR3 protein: CASSFGAWETQYF